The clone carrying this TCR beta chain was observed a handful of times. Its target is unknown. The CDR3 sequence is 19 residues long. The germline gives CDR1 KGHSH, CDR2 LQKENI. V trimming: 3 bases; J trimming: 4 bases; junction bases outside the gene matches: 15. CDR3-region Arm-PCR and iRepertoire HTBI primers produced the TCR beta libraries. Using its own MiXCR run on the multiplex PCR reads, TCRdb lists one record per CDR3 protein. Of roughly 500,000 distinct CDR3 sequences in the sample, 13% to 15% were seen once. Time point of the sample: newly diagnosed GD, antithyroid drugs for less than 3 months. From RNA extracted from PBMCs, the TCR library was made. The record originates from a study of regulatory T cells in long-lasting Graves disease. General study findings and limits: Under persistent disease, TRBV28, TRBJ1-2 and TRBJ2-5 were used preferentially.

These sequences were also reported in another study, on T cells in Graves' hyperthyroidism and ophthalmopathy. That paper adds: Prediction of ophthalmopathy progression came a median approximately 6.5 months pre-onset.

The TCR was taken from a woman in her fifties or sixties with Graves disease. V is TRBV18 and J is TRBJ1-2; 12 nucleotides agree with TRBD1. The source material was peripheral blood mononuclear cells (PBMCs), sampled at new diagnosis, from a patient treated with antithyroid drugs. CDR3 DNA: TGTGCCAGCTCACCGACGGATGGAACCGGGACAGGGGGCGTCTATGGCTACACCTTC. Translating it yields CASSPTDGTGTGGVYGYTF.